Shown below are 9 T cell receptor beta chains from a single sample sequenced in a study of metastatic and nonmetastatic thyroid tumors. TCRdb re-analyzed the PCR reads using MiXCR. The table has 25,000 to 35,000 clones, approximately 22% seen once. Ahead of thyroid surgery, no patient had received treatment of any kind. The specimen sequenced was blood. The receptor source for this set is a female donor with papillary thyroid cancer or a benign thyroid nodule (not recorded which). Some clones in this sample may be carry-over from other donors' samples.

V and J are TRBV2 and TRBJ1-2; no definite D call. V was trimmed by 6 bases and J by 7 bases, leaving 12 bases between them. The CDR3 has 12 amino acids. Germline V CDR1 and CDR2: SNHLY, FYNNEI. The CDR3 DNA follows: TGTGCCAGCAGCCCTAAGACCAGTGGCTACACCTTC. Protein: CASSPKTSGYTF.

In its sample, this clone was seen many times. The J gene is TRBJ1-5, the V gene TRBV3-1, with D perhaps matching TRBD1 (5 bases). Germline CDR1 is LGHDT and CDR2 is YNNKEL (reference sequence). This CDR3 has 13 amino acids. The V end lost 5 bases, the J end lost 2 bases, and 7 bases lay between the germline ends. In nucleotides, the CDR3 is TGTGCCAGCAGCGGACATGGCAATCAGCCCCAGCATTTT. It encodes CASSGHGNQPQHF.

The chain carries TRBV18 and TRBJ1-5, with 9 nucleotides matching TRBD1. The CDR3 runs 17 residues. Germline loops: CDR1 KGHSH, CDR2 LQKENI. J gave up 0 bases and V 2 bases, and 5 bases lay outside the gene matches. The CDR3 DNA sequence: TGTGCCAGCTCACCATTCGGGACAGGGATTAGCAATCAGCCCCAGCATTTT. It translates to CASSPFGTGISNQPQHF.

About this clone: A much more abundant neighbour one base away suggests this may be a read error. The chain combines TRBV9 with TRBJ2-1, with TRBD2 identical over 10 bases. CDR3 size: 19 residues. Germline V lookup: CDR1 SGDLS, CDR2 YYNGEE. CDR3 loop: CASSLAGPSGSASYNGQFF. For the CDR3, the DNA is TGTGCCAGCAGCTTAGCCGGGCCTAGCGGGAGTGCGTCCTACAATGGGCAGTTCTTC.

This clone was counted between two and nine times. The chain is built from TRBV12-3 or TRBV12-4 and TRBJ2-3, with 15 positions matching TRBD2. The J segment lost 4 bases and the V segment lost 3 bases, leaving 2 bases of the junction unmatched. CDR3 size: 16 residues. DNA for the CDR3: TGTGCCAGCAGTTTTGGGACTAGCGGGGGGCCAGATACGCAGTATTTT. Amino acids: CASSFGTSGGPDTQYF.

The sample holds many counts of this clone. The chain joins TRBV7-2 to TRBJ1-5; tentatively, D is TRBD1 (6 bases). The ends were cut back, 8 bases at V and 3 bases at J, with 11 bases in the middle. Looked up from germline, CDR1 is SGHTA and CDR2 is FQGNSA. The CDR3 has 13 amino acids. CDR3 loop: CASGQTVNQPQHF. In DNA, the CDR3 is TGTGCCAGCGGACAGACCGTCAATCAGCCCCAGCATTTT. Full variable domain (outside the CDR3, taken from reference TRBV7-2 and TRBJ1-5): GAGVSQSPSNKVTEKGKDVELRCDPISGHTALYWYRQSLGQGLEFLIYFQGNSAPDKSGLPSDRFSAERTGGSVSTLTIQRTQQEDSAVYLCASGQTVNQPQHFGDGTRLSIL.

This clone was seen once. The chain joins TRBV5-1 to TRBJ2-5; 8 positions match TRBD1. The DNA matches TRBJ2-1 better at its end, which makes the J call doubtful. The CDR3 spans 16 residues. Germline loops: CDR1 SGHRS, CDR2 YFSETQ. CDR3 region: CASSQTGDSSYYEQFF. The CDR3, as DNA: TGCGCCAGCAGCCAGACAGGGGACAGTTCGTATTATGAGCAGTTCTTC.

This clone was seen ten or more times. This chain links TRBV2 with TRBJ2-1; D is possibly TRBD2 (6 bases). V gave up 4 bases and J gave up 9 bases, with 19 bases separating them. CDR1 and CDR2 from the germline V gene are SNHLY and FYNNEI. The CDR3 has 15 residues. This CDR3 is CASSGFEGTGGEQFF. CDR3 bases: TGTGCCAGCAGTGGATTCGAGGGGACTGGGGGTGAGCAGTTCTTC.

This clone came up many times. The chain uses TRBV27 and TRBJ1-5, with D hard to call. The V end was cut by 6 bases, the J end by 6 bases, with 9 bases between. CDR1 and CDR2 from the germline V gene are MNHEY and SMNVEV (reference sequence). The CDR3 contains 12 residues. CDR3 DNA: TGTGCCAGCAGCAAGCTAGGTCAGCCCCAGCATTTT. Protein: CASSKLGQPQHF.